Shown below are 5 T cell receptor beta chains from a single sample sequenced in a study of regulatory T cells in long-lasting Graves disease. With iRepertoire HTBI primers and Arm-PCR of CDR3 regions, TCR beta libraries were built. MiXCR was run by TCRdb on the multiplex PCR reads, yielding one entry per CDR3 protein. Of 300,000 to 400,000 distinct CDR3 sequences in the sample, over 15% are singletons; the top ten hold about 40%. This sample's time point: newly diagnosed GD, antithyroid drugs for less than 3 months. PBMC RNA served as the TCR library source. Sequenced here: peripheral blood mononuclear cells (PBMCs), sampled at new diagnosis, from a patient treated with antithyroid drugs. These receptor sequences come from a female donor with Graves disease.

The V gene is TRBV2, the J gene TRBJ2-1, with TRBD2 identical over 9 bases. The CDR3 covers 16 residues. Germline V gene sequence: CDR1 SNHLY, CDR2 FYNNEI. After removal of 3 bases from V and 9 bases from J, the junction contained 12 bases not matched to a gene. The DNA for the CDR3 is TGTGCCAGCAGTGATCTATGGCTAGCGGGAATCGGTGAGCAGTTCTTC. Translating gives CASSDLWLAGIGEQFF. Full variable domain (remainder filled in from reference TRBV2 and TRBJ2-1): EPEVTQTPSHQVTQMGQEVILRCVPISNHLYFYWYRQILGQKVEFLVSFYNNEISEKSEIFDDQFSVERPDGSNFTLKIRSTKLEDSAMYFCASSDLWLAGIGEQFFGPGTRLTVL.

This clonotype was picked up many times. The V gene is TRBV19, the J gene TRBJ1-1, with D maybe TRBD1 (5 bases). CDR1 is LNHDA, CDR2 SQIVND, per germline (reference sequence). With 1 base removed from V and 3 bases from J, the gap between germline ends came to 9 bases. The CDR3 runs 14 residues. The CDR3 DNA reads TGTGCCAGTAGTATAGGGGGCGCGTACACTGAAGCTTTCTTT. This codes for CASSIGGAYTEAFF.

This clonotype was seen repeatedly, ten times or more. V gene TRBV6-1 combines with J gene TRBJ2-2; no reliable D call. Germline V lookup: CDR1 MNHNS, CDR2 SASEGT. The V and J ends lost 6 bases and 3 bases respectively, with 2 bases between them. The CDR3 sequence is 11 residues long. The CDR3 nucleotides read TGTGCCAGCAGAGACACCGGGGAGCTGTTTTTT. Its protein product is CASRDTGELFF.

This clonotype has ten or more counts. The rearrangement uses TRBV7-2 and TRBJ1-1, with no clear D. CDR3 length equals 14 residues. Trimming took 2 bases from V and 1 from J, leaving 8 bases between them. In germline, CDR1 is SGHTA, CDR2 FQGNSA. This CDR3 is CASSLTSRNTEAFF. DNA of the CDR3: TGTGCCAGCAGCTTAACATCCAGGAACACTGAAGCTTTCTTT.

The gene calls are TRBV29-1 and TRBJ2-5, with D hard to call. V lost 5 bases and J 4 bases, leaving 14 bases between the germline ends. Germline V gene data show CDR1 as SQVTM and CDR2 as ANQGSEA. The CDR3 covers 13 residues. CDR3 DNA: TGCAGCGTTCAAGTCCATTCCCGAGAGACCCAGTACTTC. This codes for CSVQVHSRETQYF. Drawing the rest from reference TRBV29-1 and TRBJ2-5, the complete variable domain is SAVISQKPSRDICQRGTSLTIQCQVDSQVTMMFWYRQQPGQSLTLIATANQGSEATYESGFVIDKFPISRPNLTFSTLTVSNMSPEDSSIYLCSVQVHSRETQYFGPGTRLLVL.